Many counts were recorded for the clone carrying this T cell receptor beta chain. Its specificity is unknown. This sample is part of a study of regulatory T cells in long-lasting Graves disease. General study points: Authors noted too few samples as a limitation.

Building the TCR beta libraries relied on iRepertoire HTBI primers, and CDR3 regions underwent Arm-PCR. From the multiplex PCR reads, TCRdb called clonotypes with MiXCR, one entry per CDR3 protein. The table includes some 370,000 distinct CDR3 sequences, less than 25% detected once. This CDR3 region has 15 residues. With 6 bases removed from V and 3 bases from J, the gap between germline ends came to 15 bases. Looked up from germline, CDR1 is SNHLY and CDR2 is FYNNEI. Specified time point: persistent/refractory GD, antithyroid drugs over 5 years with positive TRAb. Extracted RNA from PBMCs served as the source of the TCR library. Recruitment took place at an endocrinology department in Xi'an, China.

The material was peripheral blood mononuclear cells (PBMCs), obtained when the disease was refractory, from a patient treated with antithyroid drugs. The sequence came from a female donor with Graves disease. The chain links TRBV2 to TRBJ1-5; the D is unclear. CDR3 sequence (DNA): TGTGCCAGCAGATTTGGTGAGGGTTACAATCAGCCCCAGCATTTT. The encoded protein is CASRFGEGYNQPQHF.